This TCR beta chain was observed in a study of blood T cells in healthy people across ages. Study-level results: Underestimates were what the diversity estimates from one million T cells were considered to be.

The V gene's germline CDR1 is LGHNA and CDR2 YSLEER. The CDR3 is made up of 15 amino acids. V was trimmed by 0 bases and J by 4 bases, leaving 11 bases between them. Combining a sample-barcoded 5' primer with a J-beta primer mix, a second PCR ran for about 7 to 11 cycles. TCRdb ran MiXCR on the 5' RACE reads and lists one entry per CDR3 protein. The sample consists of about 840,000 distinct CDR3 sequences, 25% to 30% of them appearing once. This clonotype turned up a few times. Its antigen is currently unknown. The data were also submitted as part of a second study, on T cells of mothers and their children. Per that paper: Material was donated by three healthy Caucasian mothers and their six children. The overlap seen between related mothers and children slightly exceeded that of unrelated pairs, though not significantly.

Material: blood. The chain joins TRBV4-3 to TRBJ2-3, with D possibly TRBD2 on 5 matching bases. This clonotype originated in a woman in her thirties or forties in good health. CDR3 DNA: TGCGCCAGCAGCCAAGAAGGCCGGGATTCAGATACGCAGTATTTT. Translated: CASSQEGRDSDTQYF.